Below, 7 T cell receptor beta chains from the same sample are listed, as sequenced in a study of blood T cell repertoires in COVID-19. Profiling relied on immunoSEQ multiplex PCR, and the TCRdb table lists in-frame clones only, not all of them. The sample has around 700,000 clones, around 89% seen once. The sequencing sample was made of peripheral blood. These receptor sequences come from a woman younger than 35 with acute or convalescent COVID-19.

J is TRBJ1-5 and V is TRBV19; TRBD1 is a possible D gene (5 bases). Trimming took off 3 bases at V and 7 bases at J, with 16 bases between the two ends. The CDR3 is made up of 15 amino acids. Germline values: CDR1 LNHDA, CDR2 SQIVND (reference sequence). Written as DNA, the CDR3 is TGTGCCAGTAGTATGGAGGGGCGCGGATACCAGCCCCAGCATTTT. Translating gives CASSMEGRGYQPQHF.

The chain's CDR3 is CASSSGNQPQHF. The CDR3 region has the DNA TGTGCCAGCAGTTCGGGCAATCAGCCCCAGCATTTT. The chain couples TRBV6-5 to TRBJ1-5; no definite D call. The CDR3 sequence is 12 residues long. The V end was cut by 4 bases, the J end by 2 bases, with 3 bases between. In germline, CDR1 is MNHEY, CDR2 SVGAGI.

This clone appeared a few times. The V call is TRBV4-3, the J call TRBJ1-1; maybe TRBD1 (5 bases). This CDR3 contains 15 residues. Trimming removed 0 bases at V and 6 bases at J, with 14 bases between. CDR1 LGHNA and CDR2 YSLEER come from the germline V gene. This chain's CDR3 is CASSQDRWRGPEAFF. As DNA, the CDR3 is TGCGCCAGCAGCCAAGATCGGTGGAGGGGCCCTGAAGCTTTCTTT.

CDR3: CATSRTPDRNTEAFF. CDR3 nucleotide sequence: TGTGCCACCAGCAGAACCCCGGACAGAAACACTGAAGCTTTCTTT. The J gene is TRBJ1-1, the V gene TRBV15, with D possibly matching TRBD1 (6 bases). V dropped 2 bases and J dropped 2 bases, with 12 bases sitting between them. The CDR3 loop spans 15 amino acids. Germline CDR1 LNHNV, CDR2 YYDKDF (reference sequence).

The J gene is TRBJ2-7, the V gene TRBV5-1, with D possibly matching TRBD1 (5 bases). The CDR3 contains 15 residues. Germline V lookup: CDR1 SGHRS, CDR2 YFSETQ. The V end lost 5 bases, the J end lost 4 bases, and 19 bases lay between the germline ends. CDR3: CASRPSRAGFYEQYF. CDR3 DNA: TGCGCCAGCAGACCATCCAGGGCCGGGTTTTACGAGCAGTACTTC.

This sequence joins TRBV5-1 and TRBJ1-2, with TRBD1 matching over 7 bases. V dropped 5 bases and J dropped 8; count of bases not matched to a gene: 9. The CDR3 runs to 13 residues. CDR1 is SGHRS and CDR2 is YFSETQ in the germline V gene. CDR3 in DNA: TGCGCCAGCAGACTGGACAGGCTCGACGGCTACACCTTC. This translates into CASRLDRLDGYTF.

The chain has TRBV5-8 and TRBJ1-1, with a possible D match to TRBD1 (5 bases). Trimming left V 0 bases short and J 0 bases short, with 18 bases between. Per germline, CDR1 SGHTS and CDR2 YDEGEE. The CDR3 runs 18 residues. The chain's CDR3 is CASSLDDQGRTMNTEAFF. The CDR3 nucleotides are TGTGCCAGCAGCTTGGATGATCAGGGAAGGACGATGAACACTGAAGCTTTCTTT.